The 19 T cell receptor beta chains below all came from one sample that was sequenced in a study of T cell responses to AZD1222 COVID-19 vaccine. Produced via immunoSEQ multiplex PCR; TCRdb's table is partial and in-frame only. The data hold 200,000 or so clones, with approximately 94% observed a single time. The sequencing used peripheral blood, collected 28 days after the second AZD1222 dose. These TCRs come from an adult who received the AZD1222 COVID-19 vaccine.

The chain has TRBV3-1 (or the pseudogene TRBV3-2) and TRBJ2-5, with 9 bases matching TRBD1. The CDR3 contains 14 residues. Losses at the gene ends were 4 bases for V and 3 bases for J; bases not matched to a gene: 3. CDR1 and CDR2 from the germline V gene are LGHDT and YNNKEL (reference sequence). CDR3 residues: CASSPWDREETQYF. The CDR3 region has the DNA TGTGCCAGCAGCCCCTGGGACAGGGAAGAGACCCAGTACTTC.

DNA of the CDR3: TGTGCCAGCCCGGGACAGGGGGACACTGAAGCTTTCTTT. This gives the protein CASPGQGDTEAFF. The V and J genes are TRBV6-5 and TRBJ1-1; 11 positions match TRBD1. The CDR3 spans 13 residues. CDR1 is MNHEY, CDR2 SVGAGI, per germline. Germline trimming cut 8 bases from V and 3 bases from J; bases unmatched to any gene: 2.

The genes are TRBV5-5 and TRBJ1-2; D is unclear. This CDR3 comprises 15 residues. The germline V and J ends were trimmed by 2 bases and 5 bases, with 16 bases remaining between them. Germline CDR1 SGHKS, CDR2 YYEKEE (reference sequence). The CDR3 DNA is TGTGCCAGCAGCTTTGCTTGGCAGGATTTGTATGGCTACACCTTC. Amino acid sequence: CASSFAWQDLYGYTF. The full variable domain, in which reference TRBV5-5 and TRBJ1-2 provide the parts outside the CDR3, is DAGVTQSPTHLIKTRGQQVTLRCSPISGHKSVSWYQQVLGQGPQFIFQYYEKEERGRGNFPDRFSARQFPNYSSELNVNALLLGDSALYLCASSFAWQDLYGYTFGSGTRLTVV.

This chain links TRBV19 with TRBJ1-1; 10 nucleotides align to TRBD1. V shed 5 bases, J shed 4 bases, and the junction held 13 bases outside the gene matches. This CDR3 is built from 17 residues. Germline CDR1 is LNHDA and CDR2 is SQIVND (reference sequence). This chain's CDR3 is CASSAPGQGLRGTEAFF. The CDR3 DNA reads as TGTGCCAGTAGTGCCCCGGGACAGGGGCTACGGGGCACTGAAGCTTTCTTT. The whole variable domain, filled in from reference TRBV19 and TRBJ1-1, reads DGGITQSPKYLFRKEGQNVTLSCEQNLNHDAMYWYRQDPGQGLRLIYYSQIVNDFQKGDIAEGYSVSREKKESFPLTVTSAQKNPTAFYLCASSAPGQGLRGTEAFFGQGTRLTVV.

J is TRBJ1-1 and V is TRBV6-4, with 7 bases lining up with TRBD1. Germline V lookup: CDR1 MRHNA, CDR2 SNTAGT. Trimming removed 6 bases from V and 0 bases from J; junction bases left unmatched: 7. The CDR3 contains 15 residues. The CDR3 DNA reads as TGTGCCAGCAGGCCCGAACAGGGGCTGAACACTGAAGCTTTCTTT. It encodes CASRPEQGLNTEAFF.

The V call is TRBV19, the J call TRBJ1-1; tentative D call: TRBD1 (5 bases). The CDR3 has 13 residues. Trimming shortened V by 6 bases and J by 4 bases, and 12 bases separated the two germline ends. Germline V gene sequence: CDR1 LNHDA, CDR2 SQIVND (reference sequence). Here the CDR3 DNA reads TGTGCCAGTAGGCTCATAGGGACCACTGAAGCTTTCTTT. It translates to CASRLIGTTEAFF.

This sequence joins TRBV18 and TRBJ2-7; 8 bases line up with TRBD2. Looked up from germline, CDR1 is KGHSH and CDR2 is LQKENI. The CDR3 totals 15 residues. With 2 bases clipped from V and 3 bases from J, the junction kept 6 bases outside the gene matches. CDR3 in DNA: TGTGCCAGCTCACCAAGTGCGGGGGGACTCTACGAGCAGTACTTC. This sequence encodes CASSPSAGGLYEQYF.

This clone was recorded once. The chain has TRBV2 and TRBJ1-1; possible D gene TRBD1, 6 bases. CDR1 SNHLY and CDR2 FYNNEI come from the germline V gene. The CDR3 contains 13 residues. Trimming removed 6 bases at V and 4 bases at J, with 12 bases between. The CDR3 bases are TGTGCCAGCAGAACAGGGTACGGCACTGAAGCTTTCTTT. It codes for CASRTGYGTEAFF.

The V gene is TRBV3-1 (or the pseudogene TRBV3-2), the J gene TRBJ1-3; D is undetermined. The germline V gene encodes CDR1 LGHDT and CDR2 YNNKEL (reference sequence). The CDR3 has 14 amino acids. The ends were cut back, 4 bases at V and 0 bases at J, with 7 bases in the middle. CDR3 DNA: TGTGCCAGCAGCCCGGCCGGCTCTGGAAACACCATATATTTT. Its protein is CASSPAGSGNTIYF.

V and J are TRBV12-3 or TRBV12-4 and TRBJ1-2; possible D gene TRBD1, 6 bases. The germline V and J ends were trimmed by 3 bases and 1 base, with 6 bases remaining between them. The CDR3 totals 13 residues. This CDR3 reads CASSLDSNYGYTF. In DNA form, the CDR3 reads TGTGCCAGCAGTTTGGACAGTAACTATGGCTACACCTTC.

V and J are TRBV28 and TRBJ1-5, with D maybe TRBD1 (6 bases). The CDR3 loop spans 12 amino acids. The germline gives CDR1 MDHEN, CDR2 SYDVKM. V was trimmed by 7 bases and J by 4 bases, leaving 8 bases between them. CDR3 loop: CASTDSNQPQHF. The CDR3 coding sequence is TGTGCCAGCACGGACAGTAATCAGCCCCAGCATTTT.

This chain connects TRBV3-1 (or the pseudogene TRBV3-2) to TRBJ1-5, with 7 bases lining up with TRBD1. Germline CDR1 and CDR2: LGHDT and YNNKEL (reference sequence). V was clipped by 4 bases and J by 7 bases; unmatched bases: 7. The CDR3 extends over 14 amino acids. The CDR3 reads CASSPTGTGQPQHF. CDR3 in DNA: TGTGCCAGCAGCCCGACAGGGACTGGGCAGCCCCAGCATTTT.

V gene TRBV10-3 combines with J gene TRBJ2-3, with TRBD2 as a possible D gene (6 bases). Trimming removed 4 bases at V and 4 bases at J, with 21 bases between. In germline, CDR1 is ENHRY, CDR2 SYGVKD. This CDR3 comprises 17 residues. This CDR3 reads CAISGTRAGGFPDTQYF. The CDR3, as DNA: TGTGCCATCAGTGGAACCCGGGCCGGGGGTTTCCCAGATACGCAGTATTTT.

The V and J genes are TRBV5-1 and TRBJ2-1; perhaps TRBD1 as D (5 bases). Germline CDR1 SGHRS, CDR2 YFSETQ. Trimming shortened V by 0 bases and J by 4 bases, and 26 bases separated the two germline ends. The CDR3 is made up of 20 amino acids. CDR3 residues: CASSLDRRRLNPVQYNEQFF. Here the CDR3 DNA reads TGCGCCAGCAGCTTGGACAGGCGACGATTAAACCCCGTCCAATACAATGAGCAGTTCTTC.

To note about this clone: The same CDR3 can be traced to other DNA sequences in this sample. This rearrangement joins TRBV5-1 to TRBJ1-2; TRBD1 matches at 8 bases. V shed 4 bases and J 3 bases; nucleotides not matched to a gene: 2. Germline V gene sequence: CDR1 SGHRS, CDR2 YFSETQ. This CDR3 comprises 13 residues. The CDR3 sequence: CASSLTGDYGYTF. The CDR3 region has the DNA TGCGCCAGCAGCCTGACAGGGGACTATGGCTACACCTTC.

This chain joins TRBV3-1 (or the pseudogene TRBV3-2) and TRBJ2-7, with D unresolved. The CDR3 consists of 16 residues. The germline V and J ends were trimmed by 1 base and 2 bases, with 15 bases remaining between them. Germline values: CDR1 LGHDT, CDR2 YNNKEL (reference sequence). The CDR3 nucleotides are TGTGCCAGCAGCCAAGGTTTTTCAATAGGCACCTACGAGCAGTACTTC. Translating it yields CASSQGFSIGTYEQYF.

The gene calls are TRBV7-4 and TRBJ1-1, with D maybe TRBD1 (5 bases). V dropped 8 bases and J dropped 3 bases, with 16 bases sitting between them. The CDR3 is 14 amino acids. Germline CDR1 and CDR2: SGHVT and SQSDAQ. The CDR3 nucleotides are TGTGCCAGCGGCCCAGGGCAGGAGGACACTGAAGCTTTCTTT. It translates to CASGPGQEDTEAFF.

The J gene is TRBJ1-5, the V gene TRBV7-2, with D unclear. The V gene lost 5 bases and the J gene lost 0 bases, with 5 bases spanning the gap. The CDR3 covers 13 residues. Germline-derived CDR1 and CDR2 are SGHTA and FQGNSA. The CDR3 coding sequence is TGTGCCAGCAGCCCTTATAGCAATCAGCCCCAGCATTTT. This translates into CASSPYSNQPQHF.

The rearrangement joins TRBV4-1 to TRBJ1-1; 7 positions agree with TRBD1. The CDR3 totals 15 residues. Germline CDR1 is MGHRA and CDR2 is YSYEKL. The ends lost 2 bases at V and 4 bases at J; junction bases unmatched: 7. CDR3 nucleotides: TGCGCCAGCAGCCAATCCCAGGGGGTGAGCACTGAAGCTTTCTTT. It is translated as CASSQSQGVSTEAFF.